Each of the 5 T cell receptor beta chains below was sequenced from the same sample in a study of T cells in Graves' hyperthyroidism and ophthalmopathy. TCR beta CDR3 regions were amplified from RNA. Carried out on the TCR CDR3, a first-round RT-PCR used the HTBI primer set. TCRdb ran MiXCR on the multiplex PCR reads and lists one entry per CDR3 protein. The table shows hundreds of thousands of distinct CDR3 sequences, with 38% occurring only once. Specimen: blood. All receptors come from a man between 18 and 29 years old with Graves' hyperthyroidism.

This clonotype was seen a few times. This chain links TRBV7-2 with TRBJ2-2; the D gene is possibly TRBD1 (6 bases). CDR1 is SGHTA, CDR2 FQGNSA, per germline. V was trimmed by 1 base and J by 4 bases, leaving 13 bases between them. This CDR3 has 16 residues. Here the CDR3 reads CASSLDGTYFTGELFF. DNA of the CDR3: TGTGCCAGCAGCTTAGATGGGACATACTTCACCGGGGAGCTGTTTTTT. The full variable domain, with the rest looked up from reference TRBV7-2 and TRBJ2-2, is GAGVSQSPSNKVTEKGKDVELRCDPISGHTALYWYRQSLGQGLEFLIYFQGNSAPDKSGLPSDRFSAERTGGSVSTLTIQRTQQEDSAVYLCASSLDGTYFTGELFFGEGSRLTVL.

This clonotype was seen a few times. CDR3 coding DNA: TGTGCCAGCAGACTCAATTTAGCGTACACCGGGGAGCTGTTTTTT. Its protein is CASRLNLAYTGELFF. This chain connects TRBV2 to TRBJ2-2, with a weak D call TRBD2 (5 bases). This CDR3 is built from 15 residues. CDR1 and CDR2 (germline): SNHLY, FYNNEI. Trimming pared 6 bases from V and 3 bases from J, leaving 14 bases between.

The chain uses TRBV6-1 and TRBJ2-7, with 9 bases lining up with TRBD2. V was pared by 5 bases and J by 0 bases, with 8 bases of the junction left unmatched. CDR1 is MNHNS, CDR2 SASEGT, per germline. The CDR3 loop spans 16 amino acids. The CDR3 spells CASSLRSGRNSYEQYF. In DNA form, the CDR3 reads TGTGCCAGCAGTCTCCGTAGCGGGAGAAACTCCTACGAGCAGTACTTC.

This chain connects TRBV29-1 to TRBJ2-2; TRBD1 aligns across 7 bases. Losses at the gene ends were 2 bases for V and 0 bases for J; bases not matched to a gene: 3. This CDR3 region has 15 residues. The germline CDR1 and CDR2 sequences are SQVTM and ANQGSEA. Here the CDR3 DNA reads TGCAGCGTTGAAAAAGGGGGCACGAACACCGGGGAGCTGTTTTTT. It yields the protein CSVEKGGTNTGELFF.

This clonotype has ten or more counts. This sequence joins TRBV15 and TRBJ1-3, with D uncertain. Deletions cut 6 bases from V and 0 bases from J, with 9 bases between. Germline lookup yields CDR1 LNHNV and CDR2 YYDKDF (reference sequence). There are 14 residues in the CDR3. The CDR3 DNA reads TGTGCCACCAGTCACGGGGTCTCTGGAAACACCATATATTTT. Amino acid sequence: CATSHGVSGNTIYF.